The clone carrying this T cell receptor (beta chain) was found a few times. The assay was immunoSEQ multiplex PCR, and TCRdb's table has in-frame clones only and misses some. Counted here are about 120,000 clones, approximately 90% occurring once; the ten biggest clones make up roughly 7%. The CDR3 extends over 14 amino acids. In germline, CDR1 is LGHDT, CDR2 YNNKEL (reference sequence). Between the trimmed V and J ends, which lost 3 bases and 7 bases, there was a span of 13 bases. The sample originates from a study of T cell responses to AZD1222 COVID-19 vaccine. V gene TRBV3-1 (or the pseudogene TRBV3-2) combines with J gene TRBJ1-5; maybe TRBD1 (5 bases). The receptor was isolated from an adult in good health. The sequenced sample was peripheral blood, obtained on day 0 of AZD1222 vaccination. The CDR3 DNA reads TGTGCCAGCAGCCAGGGGTTTGGGGGGCAGCCCCAGCATTTT. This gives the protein CASSQGFGGQPQHF.